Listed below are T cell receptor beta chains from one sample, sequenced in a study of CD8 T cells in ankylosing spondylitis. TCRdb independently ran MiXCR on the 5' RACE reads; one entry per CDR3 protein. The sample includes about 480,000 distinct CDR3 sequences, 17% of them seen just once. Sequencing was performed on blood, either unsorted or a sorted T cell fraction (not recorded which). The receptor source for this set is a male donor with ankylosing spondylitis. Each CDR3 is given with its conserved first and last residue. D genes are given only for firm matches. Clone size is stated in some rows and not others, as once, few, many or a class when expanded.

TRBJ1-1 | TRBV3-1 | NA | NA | TGTGCCAGCAGCCCGCACCGACAGTCGAACACTGAAGCTTTCTTT | CASSPHRQSNTEAFF
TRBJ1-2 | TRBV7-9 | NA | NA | TGTGCCAGCAGACTTAGCGAGGGGGTTGGTGGCTACACCTTC | CASRLSEGVGGYTF
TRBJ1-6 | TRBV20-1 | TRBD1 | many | TGCAGTGCTAGCAACTCGCGTGGACAGGGGATCTATAATTCACCCCTCCACTTT | CSASNSRGQGIYNSPLHF
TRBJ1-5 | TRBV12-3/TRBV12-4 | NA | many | TGTGCCAGCAGTTTGGGCACCCATAGCAATCAGCCCCAGCATTTT | CASSLGTHSNQPQHF
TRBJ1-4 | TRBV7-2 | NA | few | TGTGCCAGCAGGCGGGGACCGGTTAATGAAAAACTGTTTTTT | CASRRGPVNEKLFF
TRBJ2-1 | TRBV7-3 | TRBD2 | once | TGTGCCAGCAGCGGTACGGGGACTAGCGGGGTCGATGAGCAGTTCTTC | CASSGTGTSGVDEQFF
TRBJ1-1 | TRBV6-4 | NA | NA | TGTGCCAGCAGTGTAGAGGACGGGACTGAAGCTTTCTTT | CASSVEDGTEAFF
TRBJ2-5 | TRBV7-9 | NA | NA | TGTGCCAGCAGCTTGGCGGTAGAAGAGACCCAGTACTTC | CASSLAVEETQYF
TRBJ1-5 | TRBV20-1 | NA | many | TGCAGTGCTAGGAAGGGGGGGGTCAGCAATCAGCCCCAGCATTTT | CSARKGGVSNQPQHF
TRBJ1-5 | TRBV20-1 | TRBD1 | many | TGCAGTGCAACAACCGGACAGGGAGGGATTAGTAGCAATCAGCCCCAGCATTTT | CSATTGQGGISSNQPQHF
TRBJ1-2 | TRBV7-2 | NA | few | TGTGCCAGCAGCTTAGAGGTGTTGGCAGGGAAGGGCGGCTACACCTTC | CASSLEVLAGKGGYTF
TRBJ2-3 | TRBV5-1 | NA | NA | TGCGCCAGCAGCCCGGGACCTGGCACAGATACGCAGTATTTT | CASSPGPGTDTQYF
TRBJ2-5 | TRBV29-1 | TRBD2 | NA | TGCAGCGTTGTCTCGGGAGGCCCCCAAGAGACCCAGTACTTC | CSVVSGGPQETQYF
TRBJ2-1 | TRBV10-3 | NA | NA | TGTGCCACAAGGGGGGGGCTAGCGGATGAGCAGTTCTTC | CATRGGLADEQFF
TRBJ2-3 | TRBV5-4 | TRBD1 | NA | TGTGCCAGCAGCTGGGACAGGGCAGATACGCAGTATTTT | CASSWDRADTQYF
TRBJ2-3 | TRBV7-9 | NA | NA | TGTGCCAGCAGTTACAGAGAATCTAGCACAGATACGCAGTATTTT | CASSYRESSTDTQYF
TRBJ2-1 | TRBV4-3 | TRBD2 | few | TGCGCCAGCAGCCGAAAACTAGCGGGAGCCTACAGTGAGCAGTTCTTC | CASSRKLAGAYSEQFF
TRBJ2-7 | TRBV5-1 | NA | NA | TGCGCCAGCAGCGAACAGGGTGGGGCGTCCTACGAGCAGTACTTC | CASSEQGGASYEQYF
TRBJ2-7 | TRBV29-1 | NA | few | TGCAGCGTCACAGGACAGACGACCTACGAGCAGTACTTC | CSVTGQTTYEQYF
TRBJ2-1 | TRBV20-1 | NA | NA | TGCAGTGCTAGGGCCAGCCTCAATGAGCAGTTCTTC | CSARASLNEQFF
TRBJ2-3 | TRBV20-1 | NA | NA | TGCAGTGCTAGAGCGCCCGGGCTTGGCCCTGATACGCAGTATTTT | CSARAPGLGPDTQYF
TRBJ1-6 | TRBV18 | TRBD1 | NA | TGTGCCAGCTCCCCGGGACAGAGATATAATTCACCCCTCCACTTT | CASSPGQRYNSPLHF
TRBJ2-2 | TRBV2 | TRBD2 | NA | TGTGCCCGCCGAGCGGGAGTGGGGAACACCGGGGAGCTGTTTTTT | CARRAGVGNTGELFF
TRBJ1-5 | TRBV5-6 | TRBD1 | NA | TGTGCCAGCAGCTTGACCGGGACAGAGAACTATCAGCCCCAGCATTTT | CASSLTGTENYQPQHF
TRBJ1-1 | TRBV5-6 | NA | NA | TGTGCCAGCAGCCATCGGAGGGGGGAGAACACTGAAGCTTTCTTT | CASSHRRGENTEAFF
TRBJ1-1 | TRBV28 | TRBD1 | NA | TGTGCCAGCAAATCAGGGGGTGTCACTGAAGCTTTCTTT | CASKSGGVTEAFF
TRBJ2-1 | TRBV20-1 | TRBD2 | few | TGCAGTGCTAGGGAACCTACGGGAGGACAAGTGCAGTTCTTC | CSAREPTGGQVQFF
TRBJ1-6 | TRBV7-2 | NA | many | TGTGCCAGCAGCCTCTATAATTCACCCCTCCACTTT | CASSLYNSPLHF
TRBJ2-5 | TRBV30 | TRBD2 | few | TGTGCCTGGAGGGACGGGGGGGGCCGAGAGACCCAGTACTTC | CAWRDGGGRETQYF
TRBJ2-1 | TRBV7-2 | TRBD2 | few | TGTGCCAGCAGCTTGGGCGGGGGGTATGAGCAGTTCTTC | CASSLGGGYEQFF
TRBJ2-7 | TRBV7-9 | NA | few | TGTGCCAGCAGCCCCGCCCAAGAGCAGTACTTC | CASSPAQEQYF
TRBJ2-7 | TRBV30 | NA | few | TGTGCCTGGAGTTTGGCGGTGGCTCCCTACGAGCAGTACTTC | CAWSLAVAPYEQYF
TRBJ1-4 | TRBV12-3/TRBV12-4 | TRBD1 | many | TGTGCCAGCAGTTTCCTCGGGGGACAGGAAAAACTGTTTTTT | CASSFLGGQEKLFF
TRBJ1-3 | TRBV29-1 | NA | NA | TGCAGCGTTGAATTCGCCAGGCACCCAGGGACCATATATTTT | CSVEFARHPGTIYF
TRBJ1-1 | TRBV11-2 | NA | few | TGTGCCAGCAGCTTATTTTCGCCCCCTGCGGGGCAGAAATACACTGAAGCTTTCTTT | CASSLFSPPAGQKYTEAFF
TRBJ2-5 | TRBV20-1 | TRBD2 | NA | TGCAGTGCTCTTACTAGCGGGCAAGAGACCCAGTACTTC | CSALTSGQETQYF
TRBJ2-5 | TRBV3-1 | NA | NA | TGTGCCAGCAGCCAAGTGTCGGGCATTGGGGAGACCCAGTACTTC | CASSQVSGIGETQYF
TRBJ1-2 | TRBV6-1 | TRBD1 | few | TGTGCCAGCAGCCCAACAGGGGATCGTGGCTACACCTTC | CASSPTGDRGYTF
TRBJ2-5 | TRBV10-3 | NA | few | TGTGCCATCAGGGAGGGGGGAGAGACCCAGTACTTC | CAIREGGETQYF
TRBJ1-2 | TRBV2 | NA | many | TGTGCCAGCAGTGAAAGAGGACTAGGTGGCTACACCTTC | CASSERGLGGYTF
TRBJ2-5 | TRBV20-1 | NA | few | TGCAGTGCCACATTTAGGGGAGGAGAGACCCAGTACTTC | CSATFRGGETQYF
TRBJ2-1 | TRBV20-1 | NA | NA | TGCGGTGCCCATCTAGGCAATGAGCAGTTCTTC | CGAHLGNEQFF
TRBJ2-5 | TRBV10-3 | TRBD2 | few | TGTGCCATCAGGGCGACTAGCGGGGGAGAGACCCAGTACTTC | CAIRATSGGETQYF
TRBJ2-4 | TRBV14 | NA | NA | TGTGCCAGCAGCCCGGACACATTACTAGCCAAAAACATTCAGTACTTC | CASSPDTLLAKNIQYF
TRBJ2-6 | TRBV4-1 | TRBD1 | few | TGCGCCAGCAGCAGCAAATCCCCAGGGGGCGTTTCTGGGGCCAACGTCCTGACTTTC | CASSSKSPGGVSGANVLTF
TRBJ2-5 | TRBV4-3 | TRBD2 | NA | TGCGCCAGCAGCCAAGAAGGGACTAGCGGAGAGACCCAGTACTTC | CASSQEGTSGETQYF
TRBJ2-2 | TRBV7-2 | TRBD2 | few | TGTGCCAGCAGCTTACCGGGACTAGCGGGGGGGCGGTCCACCGGGGAGCTGTTTTTT | CASSLPGLAGGRSTGELFF
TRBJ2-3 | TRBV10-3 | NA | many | TGTGCCATCAGTGGAGGAGCCGAAACAGATACGCAGTATTTT | CAISGGAETDTQYF
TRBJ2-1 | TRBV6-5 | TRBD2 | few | TGTGCCAGCAGTTCAAAGGGACTAGCGGGGGGGCCTTTCTTC | CASSSKGLAGGPFF
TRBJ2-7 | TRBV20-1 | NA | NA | TGCAGTGCTCTCGATACCACCACCTACGAGCAGTACTTC | CSALDTTTYEQYF
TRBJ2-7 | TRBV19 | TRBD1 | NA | TGTGCCAGTAGTATAGCACAACTGAACAGGGGGCGACCATCCGAGCAGTACTTC | CASSIAQLNRGRPSEQYF
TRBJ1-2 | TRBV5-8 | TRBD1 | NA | TGTGCCAGCACCTGGATGACAGGGGTGGAAAATGGCTACACCTTC | CASTWMTGVENGYTF
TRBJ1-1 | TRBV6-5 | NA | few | TGTGCCAGCAGTTACCAGGACAAGGGGCTTATGAACACTGAAGCTTTCTTT | CASSYQDKGLMNTEAFF
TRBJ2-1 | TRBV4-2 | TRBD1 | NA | TGTGCCAGCAGCCAGCCAGGGACAGGGCTTGTAGAGCAGTTCTTC | CASSQPGTGLVEQFF
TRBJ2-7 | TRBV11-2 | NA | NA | TGTGCCAGCAGCCCAAGGGGGACTGTGGCCTACGAGCAGTACTTC | CASSPRGTVAYEQYF
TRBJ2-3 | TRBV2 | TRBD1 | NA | TGTGCCAGCAGTGAGGACAGGGGGACCACAGATACGCAGTATTTT | CASSEDRGTTDTQYF
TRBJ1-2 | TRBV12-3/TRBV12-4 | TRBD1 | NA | TGTGCCAGCAGTCCGGACAGGGGGCCTTATGGCTACACCTTC | CASSPDRGPYGYTF
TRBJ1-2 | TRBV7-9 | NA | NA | TGTGCCAGCAGCTTAGTTGCAGGGCTGGGAGGCTACACCTTC | CASSLVAGLGGYTF
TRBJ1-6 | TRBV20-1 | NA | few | TGCAGTGCGTGGGACCGACTAAGCTCCTATAATTCACCCCTCCACTTT | CSAWDRLSSYNSPLHF
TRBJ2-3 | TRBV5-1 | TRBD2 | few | TGCGCCAGCAGCTTGGGCCGCGGTAGCGGGAGGGCAGATACGCAGTATTTT | CASSLGRGSGRADTQYF